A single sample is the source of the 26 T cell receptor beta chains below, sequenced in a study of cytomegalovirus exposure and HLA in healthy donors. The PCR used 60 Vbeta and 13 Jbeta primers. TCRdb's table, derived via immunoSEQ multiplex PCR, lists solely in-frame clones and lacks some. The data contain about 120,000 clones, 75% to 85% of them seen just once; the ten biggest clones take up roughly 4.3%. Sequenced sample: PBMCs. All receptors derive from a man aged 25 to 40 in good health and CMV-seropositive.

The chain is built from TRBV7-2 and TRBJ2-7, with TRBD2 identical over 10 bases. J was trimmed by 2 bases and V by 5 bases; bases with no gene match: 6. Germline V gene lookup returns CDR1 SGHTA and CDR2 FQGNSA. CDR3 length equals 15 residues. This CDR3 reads CASSPGSGGAYEQYF. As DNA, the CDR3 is TGTGCCAGCAGCCCGGGGAGCGGGGGGGCCTACGAGCAGTACTTC.

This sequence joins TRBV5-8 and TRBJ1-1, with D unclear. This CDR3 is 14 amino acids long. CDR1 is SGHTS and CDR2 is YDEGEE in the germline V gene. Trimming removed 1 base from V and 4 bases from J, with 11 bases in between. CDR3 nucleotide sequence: TGTGCCAGCAGCTTGCCGGAGTCGGGCACTGAAGCTTTCTTT. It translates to CASSLPESGTEAFF.

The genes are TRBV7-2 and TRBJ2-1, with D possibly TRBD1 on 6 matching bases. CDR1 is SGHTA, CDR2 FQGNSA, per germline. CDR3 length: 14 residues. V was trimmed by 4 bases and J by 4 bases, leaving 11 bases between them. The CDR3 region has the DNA TGTGCCAGCAGCTCTGACAGGTCGTACAATGAGCAGTTCTTC. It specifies CASSSDRSYNEQFF.

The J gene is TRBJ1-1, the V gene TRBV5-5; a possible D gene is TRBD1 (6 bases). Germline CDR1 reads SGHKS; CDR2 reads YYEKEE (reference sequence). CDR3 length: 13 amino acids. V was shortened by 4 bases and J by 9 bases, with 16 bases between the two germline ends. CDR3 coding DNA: TGTGCCAGCAGCCTGGTAGGGACATTAAAAGCTTTCTTT. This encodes CASSLVGTLKAFF.

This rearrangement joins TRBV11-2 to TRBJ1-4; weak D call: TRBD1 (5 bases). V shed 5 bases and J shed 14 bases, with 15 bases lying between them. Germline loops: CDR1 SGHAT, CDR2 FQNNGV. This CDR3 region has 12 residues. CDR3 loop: CASSSQETVLFF. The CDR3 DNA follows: TGTGCCAGCAGCAGCCAAGAGACAGTTCTGTTTTTT.

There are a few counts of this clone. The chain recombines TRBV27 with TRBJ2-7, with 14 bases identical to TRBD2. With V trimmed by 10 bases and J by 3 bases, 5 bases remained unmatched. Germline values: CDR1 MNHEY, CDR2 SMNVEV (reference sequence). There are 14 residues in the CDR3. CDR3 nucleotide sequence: TGTGCCACCTCTGGACTAGCGGGGGGCTACGAGCAGTACTTC. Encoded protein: CATSGLAGGYEQYF.

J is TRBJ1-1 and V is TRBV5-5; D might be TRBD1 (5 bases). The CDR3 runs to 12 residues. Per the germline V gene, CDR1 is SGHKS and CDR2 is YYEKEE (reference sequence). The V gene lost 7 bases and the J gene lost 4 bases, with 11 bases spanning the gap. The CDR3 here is CASHKQGTEAFF. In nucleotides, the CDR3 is TGTGCCAGCCATAAGCAGGGCACTGAAGCTTTCTTT.

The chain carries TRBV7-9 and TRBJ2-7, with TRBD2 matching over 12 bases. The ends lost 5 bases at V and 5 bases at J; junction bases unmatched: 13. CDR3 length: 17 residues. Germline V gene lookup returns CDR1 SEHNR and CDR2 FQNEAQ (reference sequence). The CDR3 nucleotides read TGTGCCAGCAGCCTACACACACTAGCGGGGGGTGGGAACGAGCAGTACTTC. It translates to CASSLHTLAGGGNEQYF.

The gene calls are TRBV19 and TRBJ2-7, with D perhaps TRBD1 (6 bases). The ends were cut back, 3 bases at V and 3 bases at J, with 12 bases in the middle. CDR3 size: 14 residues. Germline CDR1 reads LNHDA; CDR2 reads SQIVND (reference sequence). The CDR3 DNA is TGTGCCAGTAGTATCGGTCAGGGGCACTACGAGCAGTACTTC. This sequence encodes CASSIGQGHYEQYF.

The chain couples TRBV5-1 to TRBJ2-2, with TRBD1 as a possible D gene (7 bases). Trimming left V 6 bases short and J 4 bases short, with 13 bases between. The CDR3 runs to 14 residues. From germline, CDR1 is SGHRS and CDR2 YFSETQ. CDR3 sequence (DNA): TGCGCCAGCAATTACAGGGGAGGCACCGGGGAGCTGTTTTTT. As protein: CASNYRGGTGELFF.

CDR3 in DNA: TGCGCCAGCAGCCAAGTGAACGGCAGGGAGAACACTGAAGCTTTCTTT. Translating gives CASSQVNGRENTEAFF. The genes are TRBV4-1 and TRBJ1-1; a weak D match, TRBD1 (5 bases). The CDR3 runs to 16 residues. V shed 1 base and J shed 1 base, with 13 bases lying between them. Germline-derived CDR1 and CDR2 are MGHRA and YSYEKL.

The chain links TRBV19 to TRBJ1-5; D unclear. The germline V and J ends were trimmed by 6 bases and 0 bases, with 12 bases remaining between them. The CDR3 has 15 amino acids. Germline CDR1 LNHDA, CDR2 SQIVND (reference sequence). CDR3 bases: TGTGCCAGTAGATCCCACAGAGCTAGCAATCAGCCCCAGCATTTT. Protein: CASRSHRASNQPQHF. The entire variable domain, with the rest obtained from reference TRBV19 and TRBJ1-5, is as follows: DGGITQSPKYLFRKEGQNVTLSCEQNLNHDAMYWYRQDPGQGLRLIYYSQIVNDFQKGDIAEGYSVSREKKESFPLTVTSAQKNPTAFYLCASRSHRASNQPQHFGDGTRLSIL.

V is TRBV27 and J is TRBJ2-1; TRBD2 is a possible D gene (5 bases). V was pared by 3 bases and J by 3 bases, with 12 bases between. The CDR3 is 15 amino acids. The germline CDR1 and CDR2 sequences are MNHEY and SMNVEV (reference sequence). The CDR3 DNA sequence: TGTGCCAGCAGTTTTGAGGGAGTGTTCTACAATGAGCAGTTCTTC. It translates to CASSFEGVFYNEQFF.

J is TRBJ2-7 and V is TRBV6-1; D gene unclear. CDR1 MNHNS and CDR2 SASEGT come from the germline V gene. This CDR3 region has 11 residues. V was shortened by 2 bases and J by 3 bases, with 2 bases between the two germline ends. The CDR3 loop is CASSEYYEQYF. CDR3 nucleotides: TGTGCCAGCAGTGAATACTACGAGCAGTACTTC.

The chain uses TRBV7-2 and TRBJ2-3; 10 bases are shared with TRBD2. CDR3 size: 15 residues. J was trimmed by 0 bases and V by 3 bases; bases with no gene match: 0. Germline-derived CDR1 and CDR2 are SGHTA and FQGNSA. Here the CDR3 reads CASSLTSGSTDTQYF. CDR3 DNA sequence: TGTGCCAGCAGCTTGACTAGCGGGAGCACAGATACGCAGTATTTT.

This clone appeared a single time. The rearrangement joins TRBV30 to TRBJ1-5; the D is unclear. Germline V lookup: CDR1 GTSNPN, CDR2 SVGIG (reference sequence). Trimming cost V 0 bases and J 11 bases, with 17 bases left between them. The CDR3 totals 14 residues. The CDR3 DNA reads TGTGCCTGGAGTGTATCAAATCTCCTTGCAGCCCAGCATTTT. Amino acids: CAWSVSNLLAAQHF.

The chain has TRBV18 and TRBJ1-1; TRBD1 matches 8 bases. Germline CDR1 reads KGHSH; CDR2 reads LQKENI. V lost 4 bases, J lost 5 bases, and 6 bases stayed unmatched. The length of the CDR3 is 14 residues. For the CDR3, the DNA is TGTGCCAGCTCACAACAGGGGGAGGTGACTGAAGCTTTCTTT. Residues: CASSQQGEVTEAFF.

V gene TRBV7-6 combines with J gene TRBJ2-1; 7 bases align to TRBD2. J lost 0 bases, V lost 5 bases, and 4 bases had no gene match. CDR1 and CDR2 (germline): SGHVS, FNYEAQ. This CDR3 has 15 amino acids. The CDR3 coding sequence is TGTGCCAGCAGCCCACTAGCGATCTCCTACAATGAGCAGTTCTTC. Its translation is CASSPLAISYNEQFF.

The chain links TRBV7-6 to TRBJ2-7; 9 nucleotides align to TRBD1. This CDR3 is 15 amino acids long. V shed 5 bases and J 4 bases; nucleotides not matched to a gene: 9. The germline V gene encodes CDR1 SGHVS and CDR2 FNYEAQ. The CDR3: CASSAPQGAGYEQYF. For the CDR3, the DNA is TGTGCCAGCAGCGCGCCACAGGGGGCAGGGTACGAGCAGTACTTC.

The CDR3 loop is CASSGLERFETQYF. CDR3 coding DNA: TGTGCCAGCAGTGGACTAGAACGGTTTGAGACCCAGTACTTC. The chain recombines TRBV2 with TRBJ2-5, with a weak D call TRBD2 (6 bases). The germline CDR1 and CDR2 sequences are SNHLY and FYNNEI. The CDR3 loop spans 14 amino acids. Trimming stripped 4 bases from V and 5 bases from J, with 14 bases between.

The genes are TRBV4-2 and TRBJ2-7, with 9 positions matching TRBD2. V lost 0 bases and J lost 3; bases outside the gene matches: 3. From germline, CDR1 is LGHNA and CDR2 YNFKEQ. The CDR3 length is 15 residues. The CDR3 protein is CASSQDWTSDYEQYF. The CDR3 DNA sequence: TGTGCCAGCAGCCAAGACTGGACTAGCGACTACGAGCAGTACTTC.

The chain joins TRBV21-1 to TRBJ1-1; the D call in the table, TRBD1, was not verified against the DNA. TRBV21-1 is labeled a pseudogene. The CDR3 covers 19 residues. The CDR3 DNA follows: TGTGCCAGCAGCAATCTTAAGGTCGGACAGGGGGGCCTGAACACTGAAGCTTTCTTT. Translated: CASSNLKVGQGGLNTEAFF.

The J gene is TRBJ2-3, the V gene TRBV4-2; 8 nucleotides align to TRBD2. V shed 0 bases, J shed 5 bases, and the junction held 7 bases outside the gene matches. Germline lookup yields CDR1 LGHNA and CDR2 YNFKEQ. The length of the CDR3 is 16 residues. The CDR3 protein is CASSQDRPAGGDTQYF. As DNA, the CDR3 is TGTGCCAGCAGCCAAGATCGGCCCGCGGGGGGAGATACGCAGTATTTT.

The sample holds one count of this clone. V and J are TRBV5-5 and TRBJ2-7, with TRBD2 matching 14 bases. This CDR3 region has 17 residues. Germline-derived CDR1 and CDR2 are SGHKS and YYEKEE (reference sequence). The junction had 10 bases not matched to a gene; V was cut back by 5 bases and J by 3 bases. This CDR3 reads CASRGGTSGSFSYEQYF. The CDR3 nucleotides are TGTGCCAGCAGAGGCGGGACTAGCGGGAGTTTTAGCTACGAGCAGTACTTC.

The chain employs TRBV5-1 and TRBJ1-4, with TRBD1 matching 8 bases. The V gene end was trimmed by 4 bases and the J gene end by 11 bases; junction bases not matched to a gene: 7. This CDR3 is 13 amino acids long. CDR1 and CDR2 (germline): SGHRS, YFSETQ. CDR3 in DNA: TGCGCCAGCAGCGTAGGACAGGGATTGAAACTGTTTTTT. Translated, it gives CASSVGQGLKLFF.

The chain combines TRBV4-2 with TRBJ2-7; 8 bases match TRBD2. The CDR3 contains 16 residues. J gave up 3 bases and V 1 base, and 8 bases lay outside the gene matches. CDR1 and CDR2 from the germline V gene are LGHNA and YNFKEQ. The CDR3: CASSQVGGRPNYEQYF. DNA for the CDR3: TGTGCCAGCAGCCAAGTGGGCGGGAGGCCTAACTACGAGCAGTACTTC.